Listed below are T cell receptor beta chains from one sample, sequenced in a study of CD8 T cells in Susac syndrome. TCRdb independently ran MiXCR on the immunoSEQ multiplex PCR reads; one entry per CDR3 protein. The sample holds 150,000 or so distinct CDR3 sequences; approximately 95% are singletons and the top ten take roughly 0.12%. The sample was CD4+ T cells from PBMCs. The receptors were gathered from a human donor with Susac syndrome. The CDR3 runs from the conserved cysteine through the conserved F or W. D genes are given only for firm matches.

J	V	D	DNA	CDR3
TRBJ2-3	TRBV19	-	TGTGCCAGTAGTATCTCGGCAGGGCTCACAGATACGCAGTATTTT	CASSISAGLTDTQYF
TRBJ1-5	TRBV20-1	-	TGCAGTGCTCCAGGGACTTTAAATCAGCCCCAGCATTTT	CSAPGTLNQPQHF
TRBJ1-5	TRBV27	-	TGTGCCAGCAGTTCCACAGGGAGAGGGCAGCCCCAGCATTTT	CASSSTGRGQPQHF
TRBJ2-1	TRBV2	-	TGTGCCAGCAGTGAGAACTCCTACAATGAGCAGTTCTTC	CASSENSYNEQFF
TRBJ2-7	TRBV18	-	TGTGCCAGCTCGAGCACCTCGGGACAAATCTACGAGCAGTACTTC	CASSSTSGQIYEQYF
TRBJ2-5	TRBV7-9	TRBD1	TGTGCCAGCCTAGGACAGGGAGAGACCCAGTACTTC	CASLGQGETQYF
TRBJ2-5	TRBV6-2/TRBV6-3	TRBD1	TGTGCCAGCAACAACAGGGGGCTCGAGACCCAGTACTTC	CASNNRGLETQYF
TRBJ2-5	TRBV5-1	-	TGCGCCAGCAGCTCGGACAGCCAGTGGGTGACCCAGTACTTC	CASSSDSQWVTQYF
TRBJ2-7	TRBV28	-	TGTGCCAGCAGGGACATCTACGAGCAGTACTTC	CASRDIYEQYF
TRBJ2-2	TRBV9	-	TGTGCCAGCAGCGTAGCTCCCGGGGGAGCCGGGGAGCTGTTTTTT	CASSVAPGGAGELFF